This passage covers 26 T cell receptor beta chains from one sample sequenced in a study of T cell clonality in common variable immunodeficiency. Profiling relied on immunoSEQ multiplex PCR, and the TCRdb table lists in-frame clones only, not all of them. The specimen has approximately 30,000 clones, none found just once. The source material was peripheral blood mononuclear cells. These receptors were obtained from a person aged 18 to 70 in good health.

Many counts were recorded for this clone. The read ends 3 residues early relative to the CDR3; the germline J gene fills the gap. This chain joins TRBV7-6 and TRBJ2-1; perhaps TRBD2 as D (5 bases). Germline CDR1 and CDR2: SGHVS and FNYEAQ. This CDR3 is built from 13 residues. Trimming took 2 bases from V and 5 from J, leaving 7 bases between them. The covered CDR3 bases are TGTGCCAGCAGCTTATTCGGGGACAATGAG. Its translation is CASSLFGDNE. The whole CDR3 protein is CASSLFGDNEQFF.

This clone was observed many times. The read ends 3 residues before the CDR3 terminus; that terminus is restored from the germline J gene. The J gene is TRBJ1-5, the V gene TRBV11-2; no definite D call. Trimming took off 6 bases at V and 9 bases at J, with 12 bases between the two ends. The CDR3 consists of 12 residues. CDR1 SGHAT and CDR2 FQNNGV come from the germline V gene. CDR3 bases read: TGTGCCAGCAGTCTCGACTTGGGGCCC. Amino acids: CASSLDLGP. The whole CDR3 sequence is CASSLDLGPQHF.

This clone was recorded many times. The read gets to within 3 residues of the CDR3 end, and the germline J gene fills in the rest. The chain links TRBV5-5 to TRBJ2-5, with 7 bases matching TRBD2. CDR3 length equals 14 residues. In germline, CDR1 is SGHKS, CDR2 YYEKEE (reference sequence). V lost 2 bases and J lost 5; bases outside the gene matches: 6. CDR3 DNA, as far as it was read: TGTGCCAGCAGCTTTATTGGGGGGGAGGAGACC. Protein sequence: CASSFIGGEET. The whole CDR3 sequence is CASSFIGGEETQYF.

This clone has ten or more counts. The missing CDR3 end, 3 residues past where the read stops, is filled in from the germline J gene. The V gene is TRBV20-1, the J gene TRBJ2-5, with 8 bases fitting TRBD2. Germline CDR1 is DFQATT and CDR2 is SNEGSKA (reference sequence). The V segment lost 4 bases and the J segment 2 bases; nucleotides outside the gene matches: 6. This CDR3 has 14 residues. CDR3 loop: CSAMDSGDQETQYF. The part of the CDR3 DNA that was read is TGCAGTGCTATGGATAGCGGGGATCAAGAGACC.

In its sample, this clone was seen many times. The read is 3 residues too short to cover the CDR3 end, so that end is filled in from the germline J gene. The chain carries TRBV19 and TRBJ2-5; the match to TRBD2 covers 7 bases. CDR3 length equals 15 residues. The V and J ends lost 3 bases and 6 bases, in that order; junction bases with no gene match: 10. Looked up from germline, CDR1 is LNHDA and CDR2 is SQIVND (reference sequence). CDR3 bases read: TGTGCCAGTAGTATTGGGGGGGGTCGAGGAAAGACC. Translation gives CASSIGGGRGKT. The complete CDR3 sequence is CASSIGGGRGKTQYF.

This clone was seen ten or more times. The CDR3 is cut off 3 residues early in the read; its end comes from the germline J gene. The chain employs TRBV20-1 and TRBJ2-2; D might be TRBD1 (5 bases). The CDR3 is made up of 14 amino acids. Germline loops: CDR1 DFQATT, CDR2 SNEGSKA (reference sequence). CDR3 amino acids: CSADQETGANVLFF. The DNA read from the CDR3 is TGCAGTGCTGATCAGGAGACTGGGGCCAACGTG.

Many counts were recorded for this clone. The read falls 3 residues short of the CDR3 end, and the missing part is taken from the germline J gene. The chain has TRBV18 and TRBJ2-2, with a possible D match to TRBD1 (6 bases). V lost 3 bases, J lost 6 bases, and 17 bases lay in between. The length of the CDR3 is 16 residues. Germline CDR1 is KGHSH and CDR2 is LQKENI. The part of the CDR3 DNA that was read is TGTGCCAGCTCACCGCGTCGGACAGACGTTGCCGGGGAG. Encoded protein: CASSPRRTDVAGE. The full CDR3 protein is CASSPRRTDVAGELFF.

This clone showed up many times. The CDR3 goes on 3 residues after the read ends, and that part is filled in from the germline J gene. The V gene is TRBV6-2 or TRBV6-3, the J gene TRBJ1-1; D call uncertain. V dropped 7 bases and J dropped 4 bases, with 13 bases sitting between them. The CDR3 runs to 13 residues. CDR1 MNHEY and CDR2 SVGEGT come from the germline V gene. The part of the CDR3 DNA that was read is TGTGCCAGCACGGTAGGGCCAGGCACTGAA. This gives the protein CASTVGPGTE. The CDR3 as a whole reads CASTVGPGTEAFF.

This clone was seen a handful of times. The CDR3 is cut off 3 residues early in the read; its end comes from the germline J gene. The chain couples TRBV18 to TRBJ1-2; a possible D gene is TRBD1 (6 bases). Looked up from germline, CDR1 is KGHSH and CDR2 is LQKENI. This CDR3 is 13 amino acids long. CDR3 DNA (partial): TGTGCCAGCTCACCAGGCAGGGGTTACGAC. Protein product: CASSPGRGYD. The full CDR3 is CASSPGRGYDYTF.

This clone was found many times. A read error may account for a junction end that differs from germline. The missing CDR3 end, 3 residues past where the read stops, is filled in from the germline J gene. The chain is built from TRBV4-2 and TRBJ2-3, with D perhaps TRBD2 (6 bases). The CDR3 sequence is 15 residues long. Germline lookup yields CDR1 LGHNA and CDR2 YNFKEQ. CDR3 DNA (partial): TGCGCCAGCAGCCTACTCATCGGGGGAGCAGATACG. Its protein product is CASSLLIGGADT. The whole CDR3 region reads CASSLLIGGADTQYF.

This clone was observed at least ten times. The read ends 3 residues early relative to the CDR3; the germline J gene fills the gap. The chain is built from TRBV7-3 and TRBJ2-5; 8 bases line up with TRBD2. The CDR3 loop spans 14 amino acids. Germline trimming cut 2 bases from V and 5 bases from J; bases unmatched to any gene: 4. Germline V gives CDR1 SGHTA, CDR2 FQGTGA. CDR3 bases read: TGTGCCAGCAGCTTACAAGCGGGGGAGGAGACC. It translates to CASSLQAGEET. The complete CDR3 reads CASSLQAGEETQYF. Filled out from reference TRBV7-3 and TRBJ2-5, the complete variable domain reads GAGVSQTPSNKVTEKGKYVELRCDPISGHTALYWYRQSLGQGPEFLIYFQGTGAADDSGLPNDRFFAVRPEGSVSTLKIQRTERGDSAVYLCASSLQAGEETQYFGPGTRLLVL.

In this sample, this clone turned up many times. The CDR3 is cut off 3 residues early in the read; its end comes from the germline J gene. The rearrangement joins TRBV3-1 (or the pseudogene TRBV3-2) to TRBJ1-1, with 8 bases matching TRBD1. The CDR3 extends over 13 amino acids. Trimming removed 5 bases from V and 7 bases from J; junction bases left unmatched: 6. Per germline, CDR1 LGHDT and CDR2 YNNKEL (reference sequence). The CDR3 protein is CASSSGTGIEAFF. The part of the CDR3 DNA that was read is TGTGCCAGCAGCTCCGGGACAGGAATTGAA.

This clone has a count of ten or more. Read sequence stops 3 residues before the CDR3 end, and the germline J gene provides the missing end. The chain uses TRBV7-2 and TRBJ2-7; unclear D gene. In germline, CDR1 is SGHTA, CDR2 FQGNSA. Trimming left V 6 bases short and J 2 bases short, with 14 bases between. This CDR3 is built from 14 residues. CDR3 amino acids: CASSSHLQAYEQYF. The DNA read from the CDR3 is TGTGCCAGCAGTTCGCATCTCCAGGCCTACGAG.

This clone was found many times. Read sequence stops 3 residues before the CDR3 end, and the germline J gene provides the missing end. This sequence joins TRBV5-1 and TRBJ2-1, with 7 nucleotides matching TRBD2. Germline assignment: CDR1 SGHRS and CDR2 YFSETQ. V was pared by 2 bases and J by 5 bases, with 10 bases of the junction left unmatched. There are 16 residues in the CDR3. CDR3 bases read: TGCGCCAGCAGCTTTGGGATTGGACTAGGAAACAATGAG. Translation: CASSFGIGLGNNE. The full CDR3 is CASSFGIGLGNNEQFF.

This clone was detected many times. The CDR3 is cut off 3 residues early in the read; its end comes from the germline J gene. The genes are TRBV5-1 and TRBJ2-1; 11 nucleotides match TRBD2. Germline V lookup: CDR1 SGHRS, CDR2 YFSETQ. Trimming cost V 6 bases and J 0 bases; bases outside gene matches: 11. CDR3 length: 18 residues. The part of the CDR3 DNA that was read is TGCGCCAGCACCTCGACTAGCGGGGCTGATAGCTCCTACAATGAG. Protein sequence: CASTSTSGADSSYNE. The full CDR3 sequence reads CASTSTSGADSSYNEQFF.

This clone was counted ten times or more. The CDR3 is cut off 3 residues early in the read; its end comes from the germline J gene. V usage is TRBV7-2 and J usage is TRBJ1-2; possibly TRBD1 for D (5 bases). CDR1 is SGHTA, CDR2 FQGNSA, per germline. The length of the CDR3 is 13 residues. The part of the CDR3 DNA that was read is TGTGCCAGCAGCACAGAAAGTGGGGGGGGC. Its protein product is CASSTESGGG. The entire CDR3 protein reads CASSTESGGGYTF.

About this clone: The CDR3 end is not reached by the read, which stops 3 residues before it; the germline J gene fills it in. V and J are TRBV18 and TRBJ2-7, with TRBD2 matching 8 bases. The CDR3 consists of 15 residues. With 1 base clipped from V and 3 bases from J, the junction kept 5 bases outside the gene matches. Looked up from germline, CDR1 is KGHSH and CDR2 is LQKENI. The CDR3 bases that were read are TGTGCCAGCTCACCACGAAGCGGGAGTGACTACGAG. Translating it yields CASSPRSGSDYE. The whole CDR3 sequence reads CASSPRSGSDYEQYF. Variable domain in full (rest from reference TRBV18 and TRBJ2-7): NAGVMQNPRHLVRRRGQEARLRCSPMKGHSHVYWYRQLPEEGLKFMVYLQKENIIDESGMPKERFSAEFPKEGPSILRIQQVVRGDSAAYFCASSPRSGSDYEQYFGPGTRLTVT.

In this sample, this clone turned up many times. The observed sequence ends 3 residues before the CDR3 terminus, with the missing tail filled in from the germline J gene. This chain connects TRBV4-2 to TRBJ2-3, with TRBD2 matching over 13 bases. The CDR3 extends over 18 amino acids. V was pared by 4 bases and J by 1 base, with 8 bases of the junction left unmatched. Germline V gene sequence: CDR1 LGHNA, CDR2 YNFKEQ. The CDR3 is CASSLRTSGSWGTDTQYF. CDR3 DNA (partial): TGTGCCAGCAGCCTCCGGACTAGCGGGAGTTGGGGCACAGATACG.

This clone was recorded many times. The CDR3 end falls 3 residues outside the read, so it is completed with the germline J gene. The J gene is TRBJ2-4, the V gene TRBV5-4; tentatively, D is TRBD1 (6 bases). The CDR3 totals 14 residues. Germline CDR1 and CDR2: SGHNT and YYREEE (reference sequence). This chain's CDR3 is CASSPWTEQETQYF. The sequenced part of the CDR3 DNA is TGTGCCAGCAGCCCATGGACAGAGCAAGAGACT.

This clone was counted ten times or more. The CDR3 goes on 3 residues after the read ends, and that part is filled in from the germline J gene. The rearrangement links TRBV19 to TRBJ1-2; unclear D gene. Germline loops: CDR1 LNHDA, CDR2 SQIVND (reference sequence). Trimming left V 3 bases short and J 4 bases short, with 12 bases between. The CDR3 has 14 amino acids. Partial CDR3 DNA: TGTGCCAGTAGTATTCTACTCTCGGTCTATGGC. This codes for CASSILLSVYG. The entire CDR3 protein is CASSILLSVYGYTF.

A note on this clone: The read stops 3 residues short of the end of the CDR3; the missing end is completed from the germline J gene. This chain uses TRBV18 with TRBJ2-5; 12 bases fit TRBD2. Trimming at V came to 3 bases and at J to 2 bases, leaving 4 bases not matched to a gene. Germline loops: CDR1 KGHSH, CDR2 LQKENI. This CDR3 has 16 residues. Incomplete CDR3 DNA: TGTGCCAGCTCACCTAGACTAGCGGGGGCTCAAGAGACC. Translation: CASSPRLAGAQET. From start to end, the CDR3 is CASSPRLAGAQETQYF.

The table lists this clone with many counts. The CDR3 goes on 3 residues after the read ends, and that part is filled in from the germline J gene. This sequence joins TRBV19 and TRBJ2-7; 9 positions match TRBD1. CDR1 and CDR2 (germline): LNHDA, SQIVND (reference sequence). The CDR3 is 13 amino acids. Germline trimming cut 3 bases from V and 4 bases from J; bases unmatched to any gene: 1. CDR3 in amino acids: CASSIDRGYEQYF. The sequenced CDR3 bases are TGTGCCAGTAGTATTGACAGGGGGTACGAG.

This clone was detected ten times or more. The read finishes 3 residues shy of the CDR3 end, and the germline J gene is used to complete it. V is TRBV30 and J is TRBJ1-1; tentatively, D is TRBD1 (6 bases). Trimming shortened V by 3 bases and J by 7 bases, and 15 bases separated the two germline ends. This CDR3 contains 13 residues. Germline assignment: CDR1 GTSNPN and CDR2 SVGIG (reference sequence). Here the CDR3 reads CAWRGAGAGEAFF. The sequenced part of the CDR3 DNA is TGTGCCTGGAGGGGGGCAGGGGCGGGTGAA.

This clone was detected many times. The missing CDR3 end, 3 residues past where the read stops, is filled in from the germline J gene. This chain links TRBV7-9 with TRBJ2-7, with 10 bases lining up with TRBD2. This CDR3 has 14 amino acids. With 5 bases clipped from V and 4 bases from J, the junction kept 5 bases outside the gene matches. Germline V gene data show CDR1 as SEHNR and CDR2 as FQNEAQ (reference sequence). This chain's CDR3 is CASSDSGGTYEQYF. CDR3 DNA (partial): TGTGCCAGCAGCGATAGCGGGGGGACGTACGAG.

This clone was seen many times. The CDR3 end is not reached by the read, which stops 3 residues before it; the germline J gene fills it in. The V gene is TRBV7-9, the J gene TRBJ1-1; 8 bases are a match to TRBD1. CDR1 SEHNR and CDR2 FQNEAQ come from the germline V gene (reference sequence). The junction had 1 base not matched to a gene; V was cut back by 3 bases and J by 1 base. This CDR3 region has 14 residues. The CDR3 protein is CASSFGTGNTEAFF. The part of the CDR3 DNA that was read is TGTGCCAGCAGCTTTGGGACAGGGAACACTGAA.

This clone was counted at least ten times. Read data end 3 residues before the CDR3 end; the end is taken from the germline J gene. This chain uses TRBV2 with TRBJ2-5, with TRBD1 matching 7 bases. The CDR3 contains 13 residues. Trimming removed 9 bases from V and 5 bases from J; junction bases left unmatched: 9. CDR1 SNHLY and CDR2 FYNNEI come from the germline V gene. The CDR3 loop is CASRVGGGETQYF. The part of the CDR3 DNA that was read is TGTGCCAGTCGGGTAGGGGGCGGCGAGACC.